This record covers a single T cell receptor (beta chain). This CDR3 is 11 amino acids long. V shed 3 bases and J shed 6 bases, with 5 bases lying between them. The data originate from a study of blood T cell repertoires in COVID-19. Grouping used clinical history reported by participants in a survey and questionnaire. Two negative PCRs, clearance, or symptom resolution were required of recovered Cohort 3 donors. Some clones are missing from TCRdb's copy, which holds only in-frame ones; the method was immunoSEQ multiplex PCR. Of roughly 360,000 clones listed, roughly four fifths are singletons. Sequenced material: PBMCs or T cells enriched from blood (not recorded which). The TCR comes from a woman in her forties or fifties who had recovered from COVID-19. The gene calls are TRBV12-3 or TRBV12-4 and TRBJ1-2; the D is unclear. The CDR3 loop is CASSFLDGYTF. CDR3 sequence (DNA): TGTGCCAGCAGTTTTCTAGATGGCTACACCTTC.